This is a list of T cell receptor beta chains from one sample in a study of T cell responses to AZD1222 COVID-19 vaccine. Sequencing used immunoSEQ multiplex PCR; TCRdb keeps in-frame clones, though not all of them. Among roughly 130,000 clones, approximately 94% were seen once, and the ten largest hold under 7.5%. The sequencing here drew on peripheral blood, taken on day 0 of AZD1222 vaccination. The receptors originated from an adult in good health. The CDR3 runs from the conserved cysteine through the conserved F or W. Each record gives: CDR3 length, V gene, J gene, D gene, clone size, CDR3 DNA, CDR3 protein. A D gene is named only where the DNA matches it firmly. Clone size is stated in some rows and not others, as once, few, many or a class when expanded.

15	TRBV5-1	TRBJ2-7	TRBD2	-	TGCGCCAGCAGCTTGGTGGTAGCGGGAGGCCACGAGCAGTACTTC	CASSLVVAGGHEQYF
13	TRBV30	TRBJ1-2	-	-	TGTGCCTGGAGTGTAGAACATCTCGGGGGCTACACCTTC	CAWSVEHLGGYTF
16	TRBV18	TRBJ1-1	-	-	TGTGCCAGCTCACCCCTCTCTACGCAGGGTAACACTGAAGCTTTCTTT	CASSPLSTQGNTEAFF
13	TRBV12-3/TRBV12-4	TRBJ1-5	-	-	TGTGCCAGCAGTTTTGGGGGGGGACAGCCCCAGCATTTT	CASSFGGGQPQHF
16	TRBV2	TRBJ2-1	TRBD2	-	TGTGCCAGCAGATCGACTAGCGGGGCGGACTACAATGAGCAGTTCTTC	CASRSTSGADYNEQFF
17	TRBV21-1	TRBJ2-7	-	-	TGTGCCAGCAGCAAAGTCCTTCTAGGGTACCCCCTCTACGAGCAGTACTTC	CASSKVLLGYPLYEQYF
13	TRBV7-2	TRBJ1-2	-	-	TGTGCCAGCATTCCACTCCAGGGGACTGGCTACACCTTC	CASIPLQGTGYTF
12	TRBV7-9	TRBJ1-2	-	-	TGTGCCAGCAGCTGGTCCGATGATGGCTACACCTTC	CASSWSDDGYTF
16	TRBV27	TRBJ2-1	TRBD2	-	TGTGCCAGCAGTACCCCCAGCGGGAGCTCCTACAATGAGCAGTTCTTC	CASSTPSGSSYNEQFF
15	TRBV6-1	TRBJ2-7	-	-	TGTGCCAGCAGTGATCTAGCCCAAACCTACTACGAGCAGTACTTC	CASSDLAQTYYEQYF
11	TRBV28	TRBJ2-7	-	-	TGTGCCAGCAGTTTATTCTACGAGCAGTACTTC	CASSLFYEQYF
13	TRBV27	TRBJ1-1	TRBD1	-	TGTGCCAGCAGCCCGACAGGGTATCCTGAAGCTTTCTTT	CASSPTGYPEAFF
13	TRBV5-4	TRBJ2-2	-	-	TGTGCCAGCAGCCCCACGGGGGCCGGGGAGCTGTTTTTT	CASSPTGAGELFF
12	TRBV5-8	TRBJ1-1	-	-	TGTGCCAGCAGCCGAGGGAACACTGAAGCTTTCTTT	CASSRGNTEAFF
14	TRBV6-6	TRBJ1-2	TRBD1	-	TGTGCCAGCAGCCTGGGGACAGGGGGAAATGGCTACACCTTC	CASSLGTGGNGYTF
14	TRBV9	TRBJ1-5	-	-	TGTGCCAGCAGCGTAGGCGGCAGCAATCAGCCCCAGCATTTT	CASSVGGSNQPQHF
15	TRBV11-2	TRBJ2-7	TRBD1	-	TGTGCCAGCAACTTACTCGGACAGGGAGTGTACGAGCAGTACTTC	CASNLLGQGVYEQYF
13	TRBV6-5	TRBJ2-7	-	-	TGTGCCAGCAAACCCGCGGGCCCCAACGAGCAGTACTTC	CASKPAGPNEQYF
16	TRBV4-1	TRBJ2-7	-	-	TGCGCCAGCAGCCAAGATCCTAGTTTGGGCACCTACGAGCAGTACTTC	CASSQDPSLGTYEQYF
14	TRBV11-1	TRBJ2-3	-	once	TGTGCCAGCAGCTTAAAGTTGGGCACAGATACGCAGTATTTT	CASSLKLGTDTQYF
13	TRBV2	TRBJ1-2	TRBD1	-	TGTGCCAGCACCCCGGACAGGGGCTATGGCTACACCTTC	CASTPDRGYGYTF
16	TRBV7-2	TRBJ1-2	-	-	TGTGCCAGCAGCTTAAAACAACTGGGAATAGTGGATGGCTACACCTTC	CASSLKQLGIVDGYTF
12	TRBV28	TRBJ1-5	-	-	TGTGCCAGCACCCCAAGGTTAGAGCCCCAGCATTTT	CASTPRLEPQHF
17	TRBV5-8	TRBJ1-4	TRBD1	-	TGTGCCAGCAGCTCGGGGTGGTTCCGGACAGGGAGTGAAAAACTGTTTTTT	CASSSGWFRTGSEKLFF
14	TRBV5-8	TRBJ1-2	-	-	TGTGCCAGCAGCTTCGGGTTATCTAACTATGGCTACACCTTC	CASSFGLSNYGYTF
14	TRBV29-1	TRBJ2-7	-	-	TGCAGCGTTGAAGTAGAGGAGGGATGGTACGAGCAGTACTTC	CSVEVEEGWYEQYF
16	TRBV5-4	TRBJ2-2	TRBD2	-	TGTGCCAGCAGCCCGATAGCGGGCTCGAACACCGGGGAGCTGTTTTTT	CASSPIAGSNTGELFF
14	TRBV5-6	TRBJ2-7	-	once	TGTGCCAGCAGCCTAACGGGCAGCTCCTACGAGCAGTACTTC	CASSLTGSSYEQYF
11	TRBV6-5	TRBJ1-1	-	-	TGTGCCAGCTGCGCGGGGACTGAAGCTTTCTTT	CASCAGTEAFF
15	TRBV28	TRBJ1-1	-	-	TGTGCCAGCAGGGCCGAAAGGCCCCCGAACACTGAAGCTTTCTTT	CASRAERPPNTEAFF
15	TRBV7-2	TRBJ1-2	-	once	TGTGCCAGCAGCTTAGAGGGGGGGTCCGACTATGGCTACACCTTC	CASSLEGGSDYGYTF
15	TRBV30	TRBJ2-2	TRBD1	-	TGTGCCTGGACTCTAACAGGGGGGAACACCGGGGAGCTGTTTTTT	CAWTLTGGNTGELFF
12	TRBV19	TRBJ2-3	-	-	TGTGCCAGTAGTATCTCCCCTACACCGCAGTATTTT	CASSISPTPQYF
16	TRBV6-2/TRBV6-3	TRBJ2-1	TRBD2	-	TGTGCCAGCAGTTACTCACTAGCGGGCAAGAACAATGAGCAGTTCTTC	CASSYSLAGKNNEQFF
13	TRBV18	TRBJ2-7	-	-	TGTGCCAGCTCGGGGACATCGACCTACGAGCAGTACTTC	CASSGTSTYEQYF
11	TRBV7-2	TRBJ1-1	-	-	TGTGCCAGCAGGGGACCCACTGAAGCTTTCTTT	CASRGPTEAFF
15	TRBV14	TRBJ2-7	TRBD1	-	TGTGCCAGCACCCCAGGACAGGGGGCAATCTACGAGCAGTACTTC	CASTPGQGAIYEQYF
12	TRBV3-1/TRBV3-2	TRBJ2-1	-	-	TGTGCCAGCAGCCAAGGACAGAACTTACAGTTCTTC	CASSQGQNLQFF
17	TRBV4-2	TRBJ2-7	TRBD2	-	TGTGCCAGCAGCCAAGATCAAAGAACTAGCGGGATCCACGAGCAGTACTTC	CASSQDQRTSGIHEQYF
16	TRBV7-9	TRBJ2-3	-	-	TGTGCCAGCAGCTTATTGTTTTTAGCGTCTGGGGATACGCAGTATTTT	CASSLLFLASGDTQYF
13	TRBV5-1	TRBJ1-2	TRBD1	-	TGCGCCAGCAGCTCCGGGACAGGGGATGGCTACACCTTC	CASSSGTGDGYTF
16	TRBV18	TRBJ2-3	-	-	TGTGCCAGCTCACCCGCGGGACAATCACTGGGAGATACGCAGTATTTT	CASSPAGQSLGDTQYF
12	TRBV12-3/TRBV12-4	TRBJ1-2	-	-	TGTGCCAGCAGCGAAACAGGGTATGGCTACACCTTC	CASSETGYGYTF
14	TRBV27	TRBJ2-1	TRBD1	-	TGTGCCAGCAGTTTACGGCAGGGGGCCCTTGAGCAGTTCTTC	CASSLRQGALEQFF
15	TRBV30	TRBJ2-1	TRBD2	-	TGTGCCTGGAGCAGACTAGCGGAGATCAACAATGAGCAGTTCTTC	CAWSRLAEINNEQFF
15	TRBV29-1	TRBJ2-3	-	-	TGCAGCGCTCTGGTGTTACCGGGAGTAGGGGATACGCAGTATTTT	CSALVLPGVGDTQYF
14	TRBV11-2	TRBJ2-7	-	-	TGTGCCTCCGCCCCGGCCCAGAGGTCCTACGAGCAGTACTTC	CASAPAQRSYEQYF
11	TRBV6-2/TRBV6-3	TRBJ2-2	-	-	TGTGCCAGCAGTAGCACCGGGGAGCTGTTTTTT	CASSSTGELFF
13	TRBV29-1	TRBJ1-2	-	-	TGCAGCGTTGAAGGGGGTACTAACTATGGCTACACCTTC	CSVEGGTNYGYTF
15	TRBV7-2	TRBJ1-1	-	-	TGTGCCAGCATCCCCCGCTCAGGGGTTAACACTGAAACTTTCTTT	CASIPRSGVNTETFF
11	TRBV2	TRBJ2-7	-	-	TGTGCCAGCAGTGAGTATTACGAGCAGTACTTC	CASSEYYEQYF
15	TRBV2	TRBJ2-7	TRBD2	-	TGTGCCAGCACCCATACTAGCGGGAGGGCCTACGAGCAGTACTTC	CASTHTSGRAYEQYF
12	TRBV30	TRBJ1-1	-	-	TGTGCCTGGAGTATCGTCCCGACTGAAGCTTTCTTT	CAWSIVPTEAFF
13	TRBV21-1	TRBJ2-7	-	once	TGTGCCAGCAGAGTAGCTCAATCCTACGAGCAGTACTTC	CASRVAQSYEQYF
13	TRBV7-2	TRBJ2-7	TRBD2	-	TGTGCCAGCAGCGCAGGACTAGTGAGCGAGCAGTACTTC	CASSAGLVSEQYF
12	TRBV7-8	TRBJ2-5	-	-	TGTGCCACCCGACGGACCCAAGAGACCCAGTACTTC	CATRRTQETQYF
15	TRBV3-1/TRBV3-2	TRBJ2-7	TRBD2	-	TGTGCCAGCAGCCAACGGGGGGGGACTAGCGTCGCGCAGTACTTC	CASSQRGGTSVAQYF
14	TRBV11-2	TRBJ2-5	-	-	TGTGCCAGCAGCTTGAGAAACAGTCAAGAGACCCAGTACTTC	CASSLRNSQETQYF
16	TRBV3-1/TRBV3-2	TRBJ2-7	TRBD1	once	TGTGCCAGCAGCCCCAGGAAACCGGGGACAGGGTCCGAGCAGTACTTC	CASSPRKPGTGSEQYF
13	TRBV30	TRBJ1-2	-	-	TGTGCCTGGACTCGGCAGGGTAACTATGGCTACACCTTC	CAWTRQGNYGYTF